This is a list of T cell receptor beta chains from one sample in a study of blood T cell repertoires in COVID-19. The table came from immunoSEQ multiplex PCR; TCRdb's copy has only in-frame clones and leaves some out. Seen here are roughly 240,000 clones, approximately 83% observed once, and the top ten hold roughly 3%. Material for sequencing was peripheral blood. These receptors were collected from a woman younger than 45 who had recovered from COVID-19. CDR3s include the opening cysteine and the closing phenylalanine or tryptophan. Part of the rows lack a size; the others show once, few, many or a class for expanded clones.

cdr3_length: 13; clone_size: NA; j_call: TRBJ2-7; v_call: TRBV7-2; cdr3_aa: CASSLAGVYEQYF
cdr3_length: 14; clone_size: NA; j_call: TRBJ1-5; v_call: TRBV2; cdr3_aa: CASSLRTGDQPQHF
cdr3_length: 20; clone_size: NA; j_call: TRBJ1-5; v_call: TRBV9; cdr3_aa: CASSVAPGHYSQHSNQPQHF
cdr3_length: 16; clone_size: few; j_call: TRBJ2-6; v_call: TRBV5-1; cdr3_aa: CASSSGESSGANVLTF
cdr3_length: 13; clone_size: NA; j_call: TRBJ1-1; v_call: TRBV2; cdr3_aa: CASTLGLRTEAFF
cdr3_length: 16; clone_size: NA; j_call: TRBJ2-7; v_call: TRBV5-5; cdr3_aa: CASSLEQYARGIEQYF
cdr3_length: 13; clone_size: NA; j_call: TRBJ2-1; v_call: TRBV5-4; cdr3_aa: CASSPWDSNEQFF
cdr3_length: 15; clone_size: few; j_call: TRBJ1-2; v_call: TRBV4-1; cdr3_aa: CASSQAETVLYGYTF
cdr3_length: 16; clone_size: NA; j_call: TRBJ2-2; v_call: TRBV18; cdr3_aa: CASSPRGKLNTGELFF
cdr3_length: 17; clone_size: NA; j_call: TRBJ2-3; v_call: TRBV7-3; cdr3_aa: CASSLGQGAYGTDTQYF
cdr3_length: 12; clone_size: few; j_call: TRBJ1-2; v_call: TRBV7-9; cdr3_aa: CASSLPGTPTAF
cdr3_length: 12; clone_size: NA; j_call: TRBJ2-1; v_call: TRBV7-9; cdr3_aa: CASTKRGPEQFF
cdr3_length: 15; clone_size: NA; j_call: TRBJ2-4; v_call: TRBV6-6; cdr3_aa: CASSQPPRQGSSQYF
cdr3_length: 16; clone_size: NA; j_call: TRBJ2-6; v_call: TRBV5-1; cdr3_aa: CASGGISDSGANVLTF
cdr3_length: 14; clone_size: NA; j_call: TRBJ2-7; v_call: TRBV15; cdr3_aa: CATRALAGAYEQYF
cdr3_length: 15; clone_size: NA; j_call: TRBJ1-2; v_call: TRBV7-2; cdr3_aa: CASSLGGRANYGYTF
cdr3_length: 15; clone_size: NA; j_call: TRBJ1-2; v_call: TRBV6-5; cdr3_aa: CASTPSTGIDYGYTF
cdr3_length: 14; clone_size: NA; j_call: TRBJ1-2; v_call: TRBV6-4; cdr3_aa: CASSPGGQVYGYTF
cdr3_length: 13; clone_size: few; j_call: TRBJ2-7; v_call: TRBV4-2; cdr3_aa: CASRPRDSYEQYF
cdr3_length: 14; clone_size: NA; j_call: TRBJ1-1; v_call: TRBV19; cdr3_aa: CASRAGGVNTEAFF
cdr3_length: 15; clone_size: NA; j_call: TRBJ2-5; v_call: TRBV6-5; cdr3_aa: CASSTLAGARETQYF
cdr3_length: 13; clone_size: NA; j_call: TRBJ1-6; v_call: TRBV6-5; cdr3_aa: CASRTDSYSPLHF
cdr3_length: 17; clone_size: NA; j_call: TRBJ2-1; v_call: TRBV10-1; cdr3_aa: CASSEAKGPAGDNEQFF
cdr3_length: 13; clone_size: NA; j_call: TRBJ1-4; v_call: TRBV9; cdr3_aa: CASSRDTNEKLFF
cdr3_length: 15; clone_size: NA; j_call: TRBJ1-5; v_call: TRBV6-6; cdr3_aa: CASSRPGRSNQPQHF
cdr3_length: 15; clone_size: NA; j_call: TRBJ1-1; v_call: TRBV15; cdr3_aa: CATRLREYMNTEAFF
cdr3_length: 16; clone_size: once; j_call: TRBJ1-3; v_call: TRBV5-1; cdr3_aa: CASSLSPQASGNTIYF
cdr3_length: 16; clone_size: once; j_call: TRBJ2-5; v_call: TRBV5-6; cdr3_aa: CASSPQRGASQETQYF
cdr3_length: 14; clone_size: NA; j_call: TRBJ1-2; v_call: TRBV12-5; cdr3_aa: CASAWDGRGHGYTF
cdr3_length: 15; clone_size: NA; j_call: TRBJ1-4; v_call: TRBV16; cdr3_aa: CASSQSEGRTEKLFF
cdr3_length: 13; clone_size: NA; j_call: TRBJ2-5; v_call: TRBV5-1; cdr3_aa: CASSGTNQETQYF
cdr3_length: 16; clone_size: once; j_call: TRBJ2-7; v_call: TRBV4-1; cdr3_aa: CASSQLGSVSSYEQYF
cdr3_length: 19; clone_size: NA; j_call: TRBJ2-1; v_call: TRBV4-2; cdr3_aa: CASSQNRETSGGAWGEQFF
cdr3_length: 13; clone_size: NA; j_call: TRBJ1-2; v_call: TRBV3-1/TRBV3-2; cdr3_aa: CASSQQDRPGYTF
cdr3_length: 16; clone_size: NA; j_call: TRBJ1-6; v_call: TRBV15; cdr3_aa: CATSRDIDDRVSPLHF
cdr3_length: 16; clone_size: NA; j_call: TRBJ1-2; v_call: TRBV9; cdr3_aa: CASSARSGGSLDGYTF
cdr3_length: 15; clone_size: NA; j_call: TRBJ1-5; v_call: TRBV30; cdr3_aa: CAWSADRASNQPQHF
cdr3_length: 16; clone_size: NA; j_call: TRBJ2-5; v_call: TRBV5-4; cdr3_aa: CASSKDLSGVEETQYF
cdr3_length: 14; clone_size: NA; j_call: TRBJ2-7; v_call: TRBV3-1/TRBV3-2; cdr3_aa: CASSLRDRELKQYF
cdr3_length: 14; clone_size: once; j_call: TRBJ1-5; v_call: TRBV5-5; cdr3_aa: CASSLGTGDQPQHF
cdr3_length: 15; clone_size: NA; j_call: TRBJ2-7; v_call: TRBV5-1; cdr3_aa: CASSLSLAGVDEQYF
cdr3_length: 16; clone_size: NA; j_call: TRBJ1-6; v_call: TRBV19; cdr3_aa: CASSSKDRSYNSPLHF
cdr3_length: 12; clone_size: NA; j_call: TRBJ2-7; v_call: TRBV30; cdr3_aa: CACRGRFYEQYF
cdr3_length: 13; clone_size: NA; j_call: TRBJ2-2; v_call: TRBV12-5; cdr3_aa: CASGLYNTGELFF
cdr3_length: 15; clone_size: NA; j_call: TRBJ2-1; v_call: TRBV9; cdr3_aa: CASSVTEASYNEQFF
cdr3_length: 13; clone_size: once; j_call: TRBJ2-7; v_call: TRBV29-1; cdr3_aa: CSVNTGDWYEQYF
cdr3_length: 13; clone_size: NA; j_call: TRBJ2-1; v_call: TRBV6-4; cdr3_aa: CASSGGLSNEQFF
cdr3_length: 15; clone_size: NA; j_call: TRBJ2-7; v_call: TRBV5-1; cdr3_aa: CASSLGAGSSYEQYF
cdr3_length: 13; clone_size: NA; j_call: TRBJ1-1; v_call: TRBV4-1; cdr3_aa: CASSLTGNTEAFF